This entry features one TCR beta chain sequence. At the time of sampling, donors were nominally healthy, though unrecorded immune exposures were likely. Both 60 Vbeta primers and 13 Jbeta primers went into the PCR. Using immunoSEQ multiplex PCR, the repertoire was profiled, and TCRdb retains in-frame clones only, with some absent. The table shows under 150,000 clones, with approximately 77% occurring only once. The germline V gene encodes CDR1 KGHSH and CDR2 LQKENI. This CDR3 region has 12 residues. V dropped 3 bases and J dropped 2 bases, with 4 bases sitting between them. The data originate from a study of cytomegalovirus exposure and HLA in healthy donors.

The TCR originated in a woman aged 55-70 years in good health and CMV-seronegative. The material sequenced was PBMCs. This rearrangement joins TRBV18 to TRBJ1-1; no reliable D call. The CDR3 reads CASSPRNTEAFF. CDR3 nucleotides: TGTGCCAGCTCACCGAGAAACACTGAAGCTTTCTTT. Complete variable domain (other parts from reference TRBV18 and TRBJ1-1): NAGVMQNPRHLVRRRGQEARLRCSPMKGHSHVYWYRQLPEEGLKFMVYLQKENIIDESGMPKERFSAEFPKEGPSILRIQQVVRGDSAAYFCASSPRNTEAFFGQGTRLTVV.